These T cell receptor beta chains were read from a single sample in a study of Ad26.COV2.S vaccination and SARS-CoV-2 variants. Sequencing was performed with immunoSEQ multiplex PCR; in TCRdb, only in-frame clones are kept and a portion is missing. The sample lists roughly 420,000 clones; approximately 90% were seen once. The sequencing used peripheral blood, collected in a trial of Ad26.COV2.S vaccine versus placebo. These receptors were collected from a person aged 18 to 59 who received the Ad26.COV2.S COVID-19 vaccine or a placebo. Each CDR3 is given with its conserved first and last residue. The D gene is left open where the match is weak. Size tells how often a clone was seen (once, few, many) or the class of an expanded clone, and some rows leave it out.

d_call j_call clone_size v_call cdr3_aa
NA TRBJ1-5 NA TRBV6-2/TRBV6-3 CASSRHRDQPQHF
TRBD1 TRBJ2-5 NA TRBV19 CASSIGTGVTQETQYF
NA TRBJ1-2 NA TRBV4-3 CASSQGSSHGYTF
NA TRBJ2-7 NA TRBV23-1 CASSQAVSTYEQYF
TRBD2 TRBJ2-1 NA TRBV6-2/TRBV6-3 CASSKTSGGYNEQFF
TRBD2 TRBJ2-5 NA TRBV4-1 CASSQAGGEKTQYF
NA TRBJ1-2 once TRBV6-5 CASRGEVAGYTF
NA TRBJ1-5 NA TRBV28 CASRPFGAFSNQPQHF
NA TRBJ2-5 NA TRBV29-1 CSVEISQETQYF
NA TRBJ1-5 NA TRBV30 CAWRDLGGNQPQHF
TRBD2 TRBJ2-3 NA TRBV7-8 CASSLVAGGDTDTQYF
NA TRBJ2-3 NA TRBV30 CAWSDEFGVSLFSTDTQYF
NA TRBJ1-1 NA TRBV29-1 CSVVRANTEAFF
TRBD2 TRBJ2-3 once TRBV6-1 CASSETVAGGPTDTQYF
NA TRBJ2-5 NA TRBV7-2 CASTPSMGVQETQYF
TRBD1 TRBJ2-2 NA TRBV19 CASSTRDRGVNTGELFF
TRBD1 TRBJ1-5 NA TRBV6-5 CASGTARDQPQHF
NA TRBJ1-1 NA TRBV7-9 CASSHDLRTARTEAFF
NA TRBJ1-2 NA TRBV3-1/TRBV3-2 CASSPDKSRSLSLYGYTF
NA TRBJ1-4 NA TRBV28 CATHQGFNEKLFF
TRBD1 TRBJ2-7 NA TRBV5-4 CASSSGDRSSYEQYF
NA TRBJ2-3 NA TRBV11-2 CASSLSGGGDTQYF
NA TRBJ1-1 NA TRBV7-9 CASSPLNTENTEAFF
NA TRBJ2-7 NA TRBV7-9 CASSLAAEQYF
TRBD1 TRBJ2-2 NA TRBV7-9 CASSLVTGIAGELFF
TRBD2 TRBJ2-7 NA TRBV7-2 CASSASPGSGGSYEQYF
NA TRBJ1-1 NA TRBV12-3/TRBV12-4 CASSLGFEAFF
TRBD1 TRBJ2-7 NA TRBV9 CASSPQDRAYEQYF
NA TRBJ2-5 NA TRBV6-1 CASSESGGTQYF
NA TRBJ2-7 NA TRBV7-9 CASTQDTGEQYF
NA TRBJ1-1 few TRBV7-2 CASSLGTAQQAFF
NA TRBJ1-5 once TRBV4-3 CASSEAGGNQPQHF
TRBD2 TRBJ2-3 NA TRBV11-2 CASSFPSGRRPDTQYF
NA TRBJ1-1 NA TRBV7-9 CASSLSGTNTEAFF
TRBD1 TRBJ2-2 NA TRBV3-1/TRBV3-2 CASRPIPGTGNTGELFF
TRBD1 TRBJ2-1 NA TRBV6-5 CASSYSGTAYNEQFF
NA TRBJ1-4 NA TRBV28 CASSLTREKLFF
NA TRBJ2-5 once TRBV6-5 CASLFLGGYQETQYF
NA TRBJ1-1 once TRBV7-9 CASSLPPNTEAFF
NA TRBJ2-6 NA TRBV7-6 CASSHAGANVLTF
NA TRBJ2-7 NA TRBV2 CASSESRYEQYF
TRBD2 TRBJ2-3 few TRBV10-1 CASSETSGVVDTQYF